This TCR beta chain appears in the sequencing data of a study of molecular identifiers for immune sequencing clone quantification. V was cut by 0 bases and J by 0 bases, with 8 bases left in between. Per germline, CDR1 SGDLS and CDR2 YYNGEE. The CDR3 is made up of 15 amino acids. The sample holds many counts of this clonotype. One entry per CDR3 protein, called by TCRdb with MiXCR from the PCR reads. The sample records around 40,000 distinct CDR3 sequences, roughly a fifth being singletons. The chain combines TRBV9 with TRBJ2-3; D unresolved. The TCR was taken from a human donor in good health. Some libraries in this study had Jurkat cell RNA spiked in. The sample consisted of naive CD8+ T cells from blood, with Jurkat cell RNA spiked in. Subset here: FACS-sorted CD8+CD4-CCR7+CD45RA+ naive T cells. The DNA of the CDR3 is TGTGCCAGCAGCGTAGGGGTCTCTAGCACAGATACGCAGTATTTT. Protein product: CASSVGVSSTDTQYF.